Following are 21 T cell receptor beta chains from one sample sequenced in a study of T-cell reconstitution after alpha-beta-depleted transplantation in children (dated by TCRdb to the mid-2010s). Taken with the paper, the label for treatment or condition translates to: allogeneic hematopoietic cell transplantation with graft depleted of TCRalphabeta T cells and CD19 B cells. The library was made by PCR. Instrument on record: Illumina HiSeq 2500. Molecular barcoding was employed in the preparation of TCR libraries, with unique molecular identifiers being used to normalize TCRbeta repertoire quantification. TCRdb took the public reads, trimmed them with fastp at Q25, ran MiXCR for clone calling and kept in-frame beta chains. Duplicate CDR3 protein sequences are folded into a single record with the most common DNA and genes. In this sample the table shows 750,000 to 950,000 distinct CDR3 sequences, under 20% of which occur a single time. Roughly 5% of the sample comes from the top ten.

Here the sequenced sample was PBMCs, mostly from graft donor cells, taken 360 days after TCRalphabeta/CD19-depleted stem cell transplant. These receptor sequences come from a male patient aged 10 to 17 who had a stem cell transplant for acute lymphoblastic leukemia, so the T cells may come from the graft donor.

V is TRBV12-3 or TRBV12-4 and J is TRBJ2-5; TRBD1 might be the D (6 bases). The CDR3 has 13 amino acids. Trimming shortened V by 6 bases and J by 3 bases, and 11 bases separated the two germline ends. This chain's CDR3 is CASRDRPEETQYF. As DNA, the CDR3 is TGTGCCAGCAGGGACAGACCTGAAGAGACCCAGTACTTC.

CDR3: CASSQAAGGGADTQYF. The CDR3 DNA reads TGCGCCAGCAGCCAAGCGGCGGGAGGAGGGGCAGATACGCAGTATTTT. The chain joins TRBV4-1 to TRBJ2-3; 8 bases fit TRBD2. V lost 1 base to trimming and J lost 4 bases; unmatched junction nucleotides: 7. The CDR3 spans 16 residues. In germline, CDR1 is MGHRA, CDR2 YSYEKL.

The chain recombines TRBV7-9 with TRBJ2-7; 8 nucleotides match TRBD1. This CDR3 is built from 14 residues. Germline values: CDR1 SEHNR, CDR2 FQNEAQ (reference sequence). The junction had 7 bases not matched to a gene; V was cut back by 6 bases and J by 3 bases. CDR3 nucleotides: TGTGCCAGCAGTCCAGCAGGGGGCCACTACGAGCAGTACTTC. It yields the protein CASSPAGGHYEQYF.

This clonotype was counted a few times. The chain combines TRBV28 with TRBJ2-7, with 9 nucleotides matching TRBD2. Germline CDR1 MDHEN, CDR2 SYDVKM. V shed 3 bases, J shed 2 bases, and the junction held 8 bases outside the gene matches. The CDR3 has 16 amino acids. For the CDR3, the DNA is TGTGCCAGCAGTTTGGCCGCTGGCGGGAGGGCCTACGAGCAGTACTTC. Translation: CASSLAAGGRAYEQYF.

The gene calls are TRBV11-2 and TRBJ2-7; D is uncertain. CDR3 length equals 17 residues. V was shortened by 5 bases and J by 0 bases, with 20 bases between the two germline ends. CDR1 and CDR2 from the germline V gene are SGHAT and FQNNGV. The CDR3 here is CASSGYTDGLSSYEQYF. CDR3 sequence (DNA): TGTGCCAGCAGCGGTTATACGGACGGCTTGAGCTCCTACGAGCAGTACTTC.

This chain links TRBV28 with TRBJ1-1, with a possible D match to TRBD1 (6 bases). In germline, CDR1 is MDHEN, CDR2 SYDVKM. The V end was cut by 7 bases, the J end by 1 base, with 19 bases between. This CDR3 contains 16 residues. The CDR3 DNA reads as TGTGCCAGCAAGGGGGTCCTAGGGGCGGGGAACACTGAAGCTTTCTTT. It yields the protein CASKGVLGAGNTEAFF.

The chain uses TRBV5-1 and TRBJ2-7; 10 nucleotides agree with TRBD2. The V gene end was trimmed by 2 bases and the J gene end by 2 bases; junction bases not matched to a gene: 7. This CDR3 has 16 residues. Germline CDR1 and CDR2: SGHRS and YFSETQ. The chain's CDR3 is CASSLPWTSGPYEQYF. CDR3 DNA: TGCGCCAGCAGCTTACCCTGGACTAGCGGCCCCTACGAGCAGTACTTC.

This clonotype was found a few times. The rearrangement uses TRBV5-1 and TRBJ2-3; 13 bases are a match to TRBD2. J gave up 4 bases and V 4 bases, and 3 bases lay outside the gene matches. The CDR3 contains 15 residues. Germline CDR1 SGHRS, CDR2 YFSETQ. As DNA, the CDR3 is TGCGCCAGCAGCGGGGGACTAGCGGGATCAGATACGCAGTATTTT. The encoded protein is CASSGGLAGSDTQYF.

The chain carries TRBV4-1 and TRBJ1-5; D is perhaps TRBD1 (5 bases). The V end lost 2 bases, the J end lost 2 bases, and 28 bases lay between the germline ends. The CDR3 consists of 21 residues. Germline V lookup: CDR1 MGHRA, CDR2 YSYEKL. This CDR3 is CASSQIGREVLPLWGNQPQHF. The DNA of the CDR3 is TGCGCCAGCAGCCAAATCGGCAGGGAAGTTCTCCCCCTGTGGGGCAATCAGCCCCAGCATTTT.

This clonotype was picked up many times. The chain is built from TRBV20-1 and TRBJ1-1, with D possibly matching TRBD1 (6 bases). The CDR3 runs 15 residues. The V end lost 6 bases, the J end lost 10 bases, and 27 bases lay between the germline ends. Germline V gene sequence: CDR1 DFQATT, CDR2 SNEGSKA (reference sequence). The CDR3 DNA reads TGCAGTGCCCCGGTTCCTGACAGGCTCCAACTTGGAGCTTTCTTT. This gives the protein CSAPVPDRLQLGAFF.

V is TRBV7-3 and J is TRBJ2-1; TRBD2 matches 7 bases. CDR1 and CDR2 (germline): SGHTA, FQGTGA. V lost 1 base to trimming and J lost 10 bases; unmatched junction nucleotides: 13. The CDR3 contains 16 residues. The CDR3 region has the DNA TGTGCCAGCAGCTTAATCGGGGGGATTGGTCGAAGGGAGCAGTTCTTC. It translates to CASSLIGGIGRREQFF.

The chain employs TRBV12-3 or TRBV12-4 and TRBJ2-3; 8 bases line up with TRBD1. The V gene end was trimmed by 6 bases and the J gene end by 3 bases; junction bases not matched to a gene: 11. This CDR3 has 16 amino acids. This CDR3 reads CASSPERQGSTDTQYF. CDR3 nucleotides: TGTGCCAGCAGCCCCGAACGACAGGGGTCAACAGATACGCAGTATTTT.

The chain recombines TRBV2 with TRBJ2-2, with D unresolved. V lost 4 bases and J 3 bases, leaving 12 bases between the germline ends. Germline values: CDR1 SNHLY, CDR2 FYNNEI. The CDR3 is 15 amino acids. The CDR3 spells CASSGPWSDTGELFF. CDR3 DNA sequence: TGTGCCAGCAGTGGACCTTGGAGTGACACCGGGGAGCTGTTTTTT. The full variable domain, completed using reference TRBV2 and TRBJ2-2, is EPEVTQTPSHQVTQMGQEVILRCVPISNHLYFYWYRQILGQKVEFLVSFYNNEISEKSEIFDDQFSVERPDGSNFTLKIRSTKLEDSAMYFCASSGPWSDTGELFFGEGSRLTVL.

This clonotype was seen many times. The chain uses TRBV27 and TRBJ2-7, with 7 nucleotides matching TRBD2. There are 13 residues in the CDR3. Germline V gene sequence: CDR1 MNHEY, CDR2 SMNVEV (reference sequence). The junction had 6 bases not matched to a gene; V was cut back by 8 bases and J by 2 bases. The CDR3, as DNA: TGTGCCAGCGCTTGGACTAGAACCTACGAGCAGTACTTC. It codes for CASAWTRTYEQYF.

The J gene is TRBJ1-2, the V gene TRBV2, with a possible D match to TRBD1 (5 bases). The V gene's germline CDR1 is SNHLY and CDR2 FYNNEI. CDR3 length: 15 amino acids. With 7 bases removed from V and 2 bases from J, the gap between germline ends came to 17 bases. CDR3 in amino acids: CASTRRGELNYGYTF. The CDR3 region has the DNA TGTGCCAGCACCCGACGAGGGGAGTTGAACTATGGCTACACCTTC.

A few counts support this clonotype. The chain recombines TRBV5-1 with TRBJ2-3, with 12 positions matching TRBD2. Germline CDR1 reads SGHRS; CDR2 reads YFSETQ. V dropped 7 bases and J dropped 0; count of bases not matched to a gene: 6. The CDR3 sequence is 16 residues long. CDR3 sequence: CASGPGTSGSTDTQYF. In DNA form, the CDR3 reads TGCGCCAGCGGACCCGGGACTAGCGGGAGCACAGATACGCAGTATTTT.

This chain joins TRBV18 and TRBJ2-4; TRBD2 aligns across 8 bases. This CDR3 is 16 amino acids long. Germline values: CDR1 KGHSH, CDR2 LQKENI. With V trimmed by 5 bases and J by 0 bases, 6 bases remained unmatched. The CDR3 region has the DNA TGTGCCAGCTCAGGGTTAGCGGGGCTAGCCAAAAACATTCAGTACTTC. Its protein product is CASSGLAGLAKNIQYF.

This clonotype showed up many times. CDR3 residues: CSGAGTVAEAFF. CDR3 coding DNA: TGCAGCGGCGCCGGGACAGTCGCTGAAGCTTTCTTT. V usage is TRBV29-1 and J usage is TRBJ1-1, with 7 nucleotides matching TRBD1. The CDR3 is 12 residues long. The J segment lost 6 bases and the V segment lost 7 bases, leaving 8 bases of the junction unmatched. Germline V lookup: CDR1 SQVTM, CDR2 ANQGSEA.

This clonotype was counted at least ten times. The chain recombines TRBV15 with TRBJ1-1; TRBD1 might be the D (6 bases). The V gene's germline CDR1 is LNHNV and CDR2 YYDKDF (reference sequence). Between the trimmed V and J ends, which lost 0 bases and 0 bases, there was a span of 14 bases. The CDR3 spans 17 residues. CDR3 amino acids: CATSRDPWGAMNTEAFF. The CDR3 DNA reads TGTGCCACCAGCAGAGATCCGTGGGGGGCCATGAACACTGAAGCTTTCTTT.

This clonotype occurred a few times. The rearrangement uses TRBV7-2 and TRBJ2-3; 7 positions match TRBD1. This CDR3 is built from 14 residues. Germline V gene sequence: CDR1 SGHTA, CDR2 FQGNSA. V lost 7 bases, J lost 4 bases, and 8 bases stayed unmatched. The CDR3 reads CASIDRQGPDTQYF. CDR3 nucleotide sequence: TGTGCCAGCATCGATCGACAGGGCCCAGATACGCAGTATTTT. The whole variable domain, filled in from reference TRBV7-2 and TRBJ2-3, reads GAGVSQSPSNKVTEKGKDVELRCDPISGHTALYWYRQSLGQGLEFLIYFQGNSAPDKSGLPSDRFSAERTGGSVSTLTIQRTQQEDSAVYLCASIDRQGPDTQYFGPGTRLTVL.

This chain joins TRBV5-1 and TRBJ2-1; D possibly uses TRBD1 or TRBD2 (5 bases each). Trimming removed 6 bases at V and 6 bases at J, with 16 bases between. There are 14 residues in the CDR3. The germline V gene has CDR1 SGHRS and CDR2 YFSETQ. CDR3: CASNRDPSSNEQFF. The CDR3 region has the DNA TGCGCCAGCAACCGGGACCCAAGCTCCAATGAGCAGTTCTTC.